This TCR beta chain was found in a study of cytomegalovirus exposure and HLA in healthy donors. V trimming: 5 bases; J trimming: 6 bases; junction bases outside the gene matches: 5. CDR1 is SGHNT and CDR2 is YYREEE in the germline V gene (reference sequence). The CDR3 spans 13 residues. The PCR used 60 Vbeta and 13 Jbeta primers. Profiled with immunoSEQ multiplex PCR; TCRdb holds only in-frame clones, not every one. Of approximately 120,000 clones listed, under 85% are singletons. The receptor was derived from a middle-aged woman in good health and CMV-seropositive. Sequenced: PBMCs. The chain is built from TRBV5-4 and TRBJ2-1; 7 bases fit TRBD1. In DNA, the CDR3 is TGTGCCAGCAGTTTTGACAGGGTCAATGAGCAGTTCTTC. Amino acids: CASSFDRVNEQFF. The full variable domain, with the rest looked up from reference TRBV5-4 and TRBJ2-1, is ETGVTQSPTHLIKTRGQQVTLRCSSQSGHNTVSWYQQALGQGPQFIFQYYREEENGRGNFPPRFSGLQFPNYSSELNVNALELDDSALYLCASSFDRVNEQFFGPGTRLTVL.